The clone carrying this T cell receptor beta chain was seen many times. The antigen is undetermined. This specimen comes from a study of glioma-infiltrating T cells. Whole-study findings and limits: Only very few CDR3 sequences appeared in both tissue and blood. Gliomas, especially low-grade, showed above-expected tissue-blood divergence; non-neoplastic patients showed below.

Amplification of TCR alpha and beta CDR3 regions from RNA used iRepertoire nested multiplex PCR. Input was 100-400 ng of tissue mRNA or PBMC total RNA. TCRdb passed the multiplex PCR reads through MiXCR, listing each CDR3 protein once. The table has about 3,900 distinct CDR3 sequences, 25% to 40% seen once. CDR1 is SEHNR, CDR2 FQNEAQ, per germline (reference sequence). This CDR3 is built from 15 residues. The V gene lost 3 bases and the J gene lost 1 base, with 12 bases spanning the gap. Sequenced input: glioma tissue, nonneoplastic brain tissue, or PBMCs (not recorded which). The clonotype comes from a human donor with low-grade glioma or glioblastoma, undergoing nonglioma brain surgery, or in good health (not recorded which). The chain uses TRBV7-9 and TRBJ2-5, with D perhaps TRBD2 (5 bases). CDR3 sequence: CASSLRAEPQETQYF. In DNA, the CDR3 is TGTGCCAGCAGCTTGAGGGCAGAACCCCAAGAGACCCAGTACTTC. Full variable domain (outside the CDR3, taken from reference TRBV7-9 and TRBJ2-5): DTGVSQNPRHKITKRGQNVTFRCDPISEHNRLYWYRQTLGQGPEFLTYFQNEAQLEKSRLLSDRFSAERPKGSFSTLEIQRTEQGDSAMYLCASSLRAEPQETQYFGPGTRLLVL.